This T cell receptor (beta chain) derives from a study of CD8+ T cells in alopecia areata. Noted treatment: oral pan-JAK inhibitor, 5-10 mg twice daily. Once RNA had been extracted, it was reverse transcribed into cDNA to act as the sequencing template. The method was immunoSEQ multiplex PCR; TCRdb's version includes in-frame clones alone and lacks a portion of them. Of 150,000 to 200,000 clones in the sample, approximately 62% were seen once. The study, taken as a whole, reports: Researchers say the link of baseline CD8+ expansion to response remains uncertain, with one nonresponder. In scalp and blood during tofacitinib, many expanded lesional clones persisted.

V was clipped by 7 bases and J by 0 bases, with 6 bases between them. Germline V lookup: CDR1 SQVTM, CDR2 ANQGSEA. The CDR3 contains 12 residues. A word on this clone: What it recognizes is unknown.

The source was CD4+ T cells sorted from blood, collected at week 24, from a patient treated with tofacitinib. The rearrangement links TRBV29-1 to TRBJ2-2; possibly TRBD1 or TRBD2 for D (5 bases each). This TCR was sampled from a human donor with alopecia areata. In DNA, the CDR3 is TGCAGCGGGGGGTCGAACACCGGGGAGCTGTTTTTT. As protein: CSGGSNTGELFF.